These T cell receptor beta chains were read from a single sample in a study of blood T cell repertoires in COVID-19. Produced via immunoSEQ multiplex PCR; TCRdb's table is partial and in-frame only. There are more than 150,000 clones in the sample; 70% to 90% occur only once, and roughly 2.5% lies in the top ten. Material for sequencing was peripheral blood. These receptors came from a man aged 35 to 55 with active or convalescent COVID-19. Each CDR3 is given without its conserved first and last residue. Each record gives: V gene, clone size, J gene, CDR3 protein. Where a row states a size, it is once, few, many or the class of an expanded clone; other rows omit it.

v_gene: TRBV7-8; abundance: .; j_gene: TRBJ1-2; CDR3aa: ASSLTGMDGYT
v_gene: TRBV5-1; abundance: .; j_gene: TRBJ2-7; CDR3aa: ASSTRQSYEQY
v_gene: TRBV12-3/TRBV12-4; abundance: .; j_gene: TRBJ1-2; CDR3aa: ASSFPGIHGYT
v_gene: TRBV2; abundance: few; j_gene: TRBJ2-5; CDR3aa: ASSSRQGRGETQY
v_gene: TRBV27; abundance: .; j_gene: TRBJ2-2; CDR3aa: ASSPRRTGELF
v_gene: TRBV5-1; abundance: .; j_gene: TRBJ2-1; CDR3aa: ASSPPRAGVGNEQF
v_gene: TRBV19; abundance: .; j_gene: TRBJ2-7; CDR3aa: ASGLGHGTGYEQY
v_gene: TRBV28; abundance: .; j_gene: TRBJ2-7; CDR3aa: ASYRQGKNEQY
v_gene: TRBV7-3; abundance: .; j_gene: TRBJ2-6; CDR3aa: ASSSVPSGANVLT
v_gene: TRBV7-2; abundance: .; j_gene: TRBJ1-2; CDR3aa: ASSLNYGYT
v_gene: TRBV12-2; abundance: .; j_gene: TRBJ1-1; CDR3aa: ASRFESWVGHTEAF
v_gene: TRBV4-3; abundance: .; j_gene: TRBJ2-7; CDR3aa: ASSQAPSGDVQY
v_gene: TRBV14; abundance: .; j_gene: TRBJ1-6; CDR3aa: ASSQGQVFSPLH
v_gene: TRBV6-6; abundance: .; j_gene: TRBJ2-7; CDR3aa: ASSPTLGEQY
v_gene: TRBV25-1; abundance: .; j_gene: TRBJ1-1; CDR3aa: ASSESLQGYTEAF
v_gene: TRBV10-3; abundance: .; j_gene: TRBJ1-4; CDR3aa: AISGEGGANEKLF
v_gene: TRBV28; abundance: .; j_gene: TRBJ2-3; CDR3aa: ASSSPGGGDTDTQY
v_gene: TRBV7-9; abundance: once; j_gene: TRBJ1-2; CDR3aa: ASSSSRRGYGYT
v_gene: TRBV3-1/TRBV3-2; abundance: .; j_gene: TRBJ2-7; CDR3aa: ASSLHYEQY
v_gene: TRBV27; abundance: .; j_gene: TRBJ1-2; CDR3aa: ASTGQGHGYT
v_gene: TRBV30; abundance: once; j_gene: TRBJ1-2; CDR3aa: AWGTGLSYGYT
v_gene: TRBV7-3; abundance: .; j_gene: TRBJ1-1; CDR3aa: ASSPGTGSAEAF
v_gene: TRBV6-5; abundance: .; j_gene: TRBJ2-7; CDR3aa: ASSRNRSSYEQY
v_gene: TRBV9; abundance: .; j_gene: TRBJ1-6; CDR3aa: ASSATGAYNSPLH
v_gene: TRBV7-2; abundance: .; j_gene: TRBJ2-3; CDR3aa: ASSLAGGGPDTQY
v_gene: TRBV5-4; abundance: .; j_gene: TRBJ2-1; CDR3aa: ASSGRGRGRNEQF
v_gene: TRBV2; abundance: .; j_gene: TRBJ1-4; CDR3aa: ASSGPRPEKLF
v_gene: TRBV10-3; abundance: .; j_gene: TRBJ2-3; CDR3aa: AISDPGIGTDTQY
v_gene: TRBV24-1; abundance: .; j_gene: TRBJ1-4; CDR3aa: ATGQGADEKLF
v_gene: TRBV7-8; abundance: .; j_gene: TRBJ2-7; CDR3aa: ASSSLGRQGTYEQY
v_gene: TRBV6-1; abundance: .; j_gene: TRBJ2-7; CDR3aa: ASSEQGSREQY
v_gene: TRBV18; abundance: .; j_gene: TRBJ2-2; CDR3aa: ASSPMTRSSDGELF
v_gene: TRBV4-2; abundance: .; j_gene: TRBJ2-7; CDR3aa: ASSQSSGQVYYEQY
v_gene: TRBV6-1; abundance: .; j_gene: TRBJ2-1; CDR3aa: ASSEGLAGGSEQF
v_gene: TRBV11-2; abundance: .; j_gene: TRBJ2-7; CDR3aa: ASSLGSRQGAREQY
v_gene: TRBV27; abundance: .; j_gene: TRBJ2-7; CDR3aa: ASSQPGTDYEQY
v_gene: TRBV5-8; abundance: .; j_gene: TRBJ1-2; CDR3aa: ASSLRTVTNYGYT
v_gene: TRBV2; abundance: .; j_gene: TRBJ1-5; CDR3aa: ASRTGTGGSYQPQH
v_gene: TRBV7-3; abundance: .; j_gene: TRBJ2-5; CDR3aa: ASSLQGVETQY
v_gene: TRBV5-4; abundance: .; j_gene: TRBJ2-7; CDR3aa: ASSFGTSYEQY
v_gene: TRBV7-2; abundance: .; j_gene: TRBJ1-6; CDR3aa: ASSTGTGGSPLH
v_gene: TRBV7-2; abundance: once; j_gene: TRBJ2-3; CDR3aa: ASSLTSGGRTDTQY
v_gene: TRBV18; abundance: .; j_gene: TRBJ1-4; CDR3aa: ASSFDSPYEKLF
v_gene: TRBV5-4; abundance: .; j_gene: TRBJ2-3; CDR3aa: ASSSDGGGLVDTQY
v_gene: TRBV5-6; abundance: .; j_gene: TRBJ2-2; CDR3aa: ASSAGRTGELF
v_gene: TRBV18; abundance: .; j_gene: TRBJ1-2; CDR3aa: ASSPIRQDLLNGYT
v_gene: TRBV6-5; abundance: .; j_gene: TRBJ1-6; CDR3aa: ASRDRDYSPLH
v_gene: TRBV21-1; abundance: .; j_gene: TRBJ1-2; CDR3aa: ASTSRAGGDGYT
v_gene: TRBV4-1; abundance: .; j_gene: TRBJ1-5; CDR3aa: ASSQEGGQLYQPQH
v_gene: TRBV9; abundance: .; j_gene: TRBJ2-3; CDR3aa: ASSVAGGRSNTDTQY
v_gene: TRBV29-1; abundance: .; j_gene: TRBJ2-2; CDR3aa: SVGLAANTGELF
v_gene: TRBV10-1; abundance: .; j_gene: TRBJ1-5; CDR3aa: ASSDREGIGQPQH
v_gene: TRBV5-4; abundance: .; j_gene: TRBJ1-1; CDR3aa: ASSPPGQFENTEAF
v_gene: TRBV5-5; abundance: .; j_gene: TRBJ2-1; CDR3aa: ASSYPTGGVYNEQF
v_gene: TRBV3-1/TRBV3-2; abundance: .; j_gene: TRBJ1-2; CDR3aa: ASSQSPSRALDYGYT